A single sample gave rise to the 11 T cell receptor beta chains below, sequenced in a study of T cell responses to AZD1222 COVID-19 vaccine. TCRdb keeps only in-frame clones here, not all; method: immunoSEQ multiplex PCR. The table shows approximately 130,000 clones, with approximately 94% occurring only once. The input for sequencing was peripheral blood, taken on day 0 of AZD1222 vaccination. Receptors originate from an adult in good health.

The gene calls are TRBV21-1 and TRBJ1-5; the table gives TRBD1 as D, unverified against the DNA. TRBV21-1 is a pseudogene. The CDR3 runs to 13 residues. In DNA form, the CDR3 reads TGTGCCAGCAGCGAAACAGGGTATCAGCCCCAGCATTTT. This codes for CASSETGYQPQHF.

CDR3 residues: CASSSAGGGDTQYF. The CDR3 nucleotides are TGTGCCAGCAGCTCAGCTGGAGGAGGAGATACGCAGTATTTT. The V call is TRBV28, the J call TRBJ2-3; D is perhaps TRBD2 (5 bases). Germline V gives CDR1 MDHEN, CDR2 SYDVKM. The V end was cut by 6 bases, the J end by 5 bases, with 15 bases between. The CDR3 extends over 14 amino acids.

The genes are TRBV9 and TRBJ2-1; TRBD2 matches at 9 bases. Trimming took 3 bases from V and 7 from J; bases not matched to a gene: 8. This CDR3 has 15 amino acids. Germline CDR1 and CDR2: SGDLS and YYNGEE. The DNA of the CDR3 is TGTGCCAGCAGCGGTGTAGCGGGAGAGGTAAATGAGCAGTTCTTC. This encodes CASSGVAGEVNEQFF.

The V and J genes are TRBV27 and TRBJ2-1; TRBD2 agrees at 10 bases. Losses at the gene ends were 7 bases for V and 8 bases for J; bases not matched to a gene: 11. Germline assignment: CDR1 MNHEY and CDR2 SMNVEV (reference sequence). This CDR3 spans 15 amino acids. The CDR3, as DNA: TGTGCCAGCACCCCCGGGACTAGCGTGTTCGATGAGCAGTTCTTC. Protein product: CASTPGTSVFDEQFF.

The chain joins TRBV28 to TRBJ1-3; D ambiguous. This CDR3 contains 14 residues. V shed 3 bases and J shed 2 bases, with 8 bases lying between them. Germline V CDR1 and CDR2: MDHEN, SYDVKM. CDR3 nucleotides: TGTGCCAGCAGTTTCCTACGGACTGGAAACACCATATATTTT. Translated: CASSFLRTGNTIYF.

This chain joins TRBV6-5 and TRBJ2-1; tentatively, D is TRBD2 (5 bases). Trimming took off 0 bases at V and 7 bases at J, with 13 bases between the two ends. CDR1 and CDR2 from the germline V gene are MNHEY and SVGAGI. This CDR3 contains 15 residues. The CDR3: CASSYSWEPSNEQFF. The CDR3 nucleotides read TGTGCCAGCAGTTACTCTTGGGAGCCCAGTAATGAGCAGTTCTTC.

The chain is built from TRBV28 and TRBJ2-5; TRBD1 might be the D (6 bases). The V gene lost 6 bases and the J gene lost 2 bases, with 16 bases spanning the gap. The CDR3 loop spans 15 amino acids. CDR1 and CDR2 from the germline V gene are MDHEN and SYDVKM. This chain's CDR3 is CASRGGQGPQETQYF. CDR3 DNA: TGTGCCAGCAGGGGTGGGCAGGGGCCACAAGAGACCCAGTACTTC.

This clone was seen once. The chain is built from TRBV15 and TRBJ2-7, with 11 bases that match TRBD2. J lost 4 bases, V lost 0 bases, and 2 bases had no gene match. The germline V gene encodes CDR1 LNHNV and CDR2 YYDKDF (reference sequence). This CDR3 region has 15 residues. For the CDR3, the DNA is TGTGCCACCAGCAGAGATCTAGCGGGAGGTTACGAGCAGTACTTC. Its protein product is CATSRDLAGGYEQYF. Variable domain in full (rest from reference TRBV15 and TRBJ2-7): DAMVIQNPRYQVTQFGKPVTLSCSQTLNHNVMYWYQQKSSQAPKLLFHYYDKDFNNEADTPDNFQSRRPNTSFCFLDIRSPGLGDTAMYLCATSRDLAGGYEQYFGPGTRLTVT.

This CDR3 reads CASSIGSSNTGELFF. In DNA form, the CDR3 reads TGTGCCAGCTCAATCGGCAGTTCGAACACCGGGGAGCTGTTTTTT. The chain employs TRBV5-5 and TRBJ2-2; D gene ambiguous. Germline assignment: CDR1 SGHKS and CDR2 YYEKEE (reference sequence). The V end lost 7 bases, the J end lost 0 bases, and 13 bases lay between the germline ends. The length of the CDR3 is 15 residues. The full variable domain, in which reference TRBV5-5 and TRBJ2-2 provide the parts outside the CDR3, is DAGVTQSPTHLIKTRGQQVTLRCSPISGHKSVSWYQQVLGQGPQFIFQYYEKEERGRGNFPDRFSARQFPNYSSELNVNALLLGDSALYLCASSIGSSNTGELFFGEGSRLTVL.

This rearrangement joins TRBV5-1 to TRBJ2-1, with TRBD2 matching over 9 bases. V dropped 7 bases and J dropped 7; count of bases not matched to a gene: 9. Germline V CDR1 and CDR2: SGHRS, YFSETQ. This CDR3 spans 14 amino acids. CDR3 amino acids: CASDLGLARNEQFF. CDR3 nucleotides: TGCGCCAGCGACCTTGGACTAGCGCGGAATGAGCAGTTCTTC.

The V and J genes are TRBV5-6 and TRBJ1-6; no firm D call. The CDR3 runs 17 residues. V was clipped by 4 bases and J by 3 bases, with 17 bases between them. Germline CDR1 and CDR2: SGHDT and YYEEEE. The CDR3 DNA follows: TGTGCCAGCAGCACCAGACGGACGACCCGCTATAATTCACCCCTCCACTTT. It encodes CASSTRRTTRYNSPLHF.